The 9 T cell receptor beta chains reported below all come from one sample, sequenced in a study of blood T cell repertoires in COVID-19. Generated by immunoSEQ multiplex PCR, the TCRdb table keeps only in-frame clones and is missing some. The repertoire consists of 150,000 or so clones, with around 90% occurring once and the leading ten covering 4%. Sequenced: PBMCs or T cells enriched from blood (not recorded which). These receptors originate from a woman between 35 and 50 years old who had been exposed to COVID-19.

The chain carries TRBV18 and TRBJ2-7; TRBD2 agrees at 12 bases. The V gene end was trimmed by 2 bases and the J gene end by 5 bases; junction bases not matched to a gene: 1. There are 14 residues in the CDR3. Germline loops: CDR1 KGHSH, CDR2 LQKENI. The CDR3 DNA sequence: TGTGCCAGCTCACCAGGACTAGCGGGAAACGAGCAGTACTTC. Amino acid sequence: CASSPGLAGNEQYF.

The chain employs TRBV18 and TRBJ1-1; the D gene is possibly TRBD1 (5 bases). The CDR3 length is 14 residues. The germline V and J ends were trimmed by 3 bases and 5 bases, with 13 bases remaining between them. The V gene's germline CDR1 is KGHSH and CDR2 LQKENI. Here the CDR3 reads CASSPFQGYTEAFF. The CDR3 nucleotides read TGTGCCAGCTCACCTTTTCAGGGATATACTGAAGCTTTCTTT.

The chain has TRBV7-9 and TRBJ1-1; 7 nucleotides align to TRBD1. The V gene's germline CDR1 is SEHNR and CDR2 FQNEAQ (reference sequence). This CDR3 contains 15 residues. V dropped 1 base and J dropped 2; count of bases not matched to a gene: 4. The CDR3 DNA reads TGTGCCAGCAGCTTAGGGAGACAGGGAAACACTGAAGCTTTCTTT. Encoded protein: CASSLGRQGNTEAFF.

This chain links TRBV5-1 with TRBJ1-4; D perhaps matches TRBD1 (6 bases). The CDR3 length is 15 residues. With 2 bases removed from V and 8 bases from J, the gap between germline ends came to 16 bases. Germline V gene lookup returns CDR1 SGHRS and CDR2 YFSETQ. The CDR3 sequence: CASSFTTGIGEKLFF. Here the CDR3 DNA reads TGCGCCAGCAGCTTTACCACAGGGATAGGAGAAAAACTGTTTTTT.

The chain recombines TRBV9 with TRBJ1-2; D perhaps matches TRBD1 (5 bases). Deletions cut 0 bases from V and 8 bases from J, with 14 bases between. Germline values: CDR1 SGDLS, CDR2 YYNGEE. This CDR3 is 14 amino acids long. The CDR3 DNA reads TGTGCCAGCAGCGTAGGGGAGGGGTTAAGGGGCTACACCTTC. Its protein is CASSVGEGLRGYTF.

The rearrangement links TRBV29-1 to TRBJ1-3; D is unclear. This CDR3 region has 14 residues. V shed 3 bases and J shed 1 base, with 10 bases lying between them. The V gene's germline CDR1 is SQVTM and CDR2 ANQGSEA. The DNA for the CDR3 is TGCAGCGTTGAGCGCAGGCCGTCTGGAAACACCATATATTTT. Translating gives CSVERRPSGNTIYF.

The chain is built from TRBV4-3 and TRBJ2-7, with 7 bases matching TRBD2. The CDR3 consists of 15 residues. Germline V gives CDR1 LGHNA, CDR2 YSLEER. Trimming at V came to 1 base and at J to 0 bases, leaving 3 bases not matched to a gene. CDR3 sequence (DNA): TGCGCCAGCAGCCAAGGGGTAGCGGGCTCCTACGAGCAGTACTTC. This encodes CASSQGVAGSYEQYF.

The chain has TRBV5-1 and TRBJ2-2; D possibly corresponds to TRBD1 (5 bases). Trimming removed 0 bases from V and 5 bases from J, with 11 bases in between. This CDR3 contains 15 residues. The V gene's germline CDR1 is SGHRS and CDR2 YFSETQ. CDR3 region: CASSLVQGLTGELFF. Written as DNA, the CDR3 is TGCGCCAGCAGCTTGGTTCAGGGTTTGACCGGGGAGCTGTTTTTT.

The chain uses TRBV7-2 and TRBJ2-7; a weak D match, TRBD1 (6 bases). V was pared by 1 base and J by 3 bases, with 13 bases between. The CDR3 runs to 15 residues. CDR1 is SGHTA and CDR2 is FQGNSA in the germline V gene. CDR3 coding DNA: TGTGCCAGCAGCTTAGGCGCAGGGGCAAGCTACGAGCAGTACTTC. Translated: CASSLGAGASYEQYF.